This record looks at one T cell receptor beta chain sequence and its context. Its specificity is not known. Primers: 60 Vbeta forward and 13 Jbeta reverse. The table came from immunoSEQ multiplex PCR; TCRdb's copy has only in-frame clones and leaves some out. Of 150,000 to 200,000 clones listed, over 70% are singletons. The V gene's germline CDR1 is SGHDT and CDR2 YYEEEE. This CDR3 is 13 amino acids long. Trimming removed 4 bases from V and 5 bases from J, with 12 bases in between. The data are from a study of cytomegalovirus exposure and HLA in healthy donors. Study-level background: The study placed around 80% of its 398 genotyped donors in the Caucasian-associated ancestry cluster.

Broader study findings: A previous analysis found most TCR beta V segments productive roughly 90% or roughly 30% of the time.

The donors were healthy bone marrow donors. The V and J genes are TRBV5-6 and TRBJ2-5, with D tentatively TRBD2 (5 bases). Source material: PBMCs. This TCR derives from a woman aged 18-30 years in good health and CMV-seropositive. The CDR3 sequence is CASSQAPGETQYF. The CDR3, as DNA: TGTGCCAGCAGCCAAGCCCCGGGGGAGACCCAGTACTTC.